The clone carrying this TCR beta chain was observed a single time. Its antigen is currently unknown. At one boundary the junction diverges from the germline segment, which might be a read error. Per the germline V gene, CDR1 is LGHNA and CDR2 is YSLEER. The CDR3 length is 16 residues. The sample comes from a study of blood T cells in healthy people across ages. General study points: Expanded clonotype changes were possibly confounded by unknown donor CMV status.

Through a sample-barcoded 5' primer and a J-beta primer mix, a second PCR was run for roughly 7 to 11 cycles. TCRdb re-analysed the 5' RACE reads in MiXCR, keeping a single row per CDR3 protein. The data show some 920,000 distinct CDR3 sequences, roughly 51% seen once. The receptor comes from a woman aged 60-75 years in good health. Specimen: blood. The chain joins TRBV4-3 to TRBJ2-3; 9 bases are shared with TRBD2. CDR3 amino acids: CASNQEFGLATDTQYF. DNA for the CDR3: TGCGCCAGCAACCAAGAATTTGGACTAGCGACAGATACGCAGTATTTT.